Each of the 25 T cell receptor beta chains below was sequenced from the same sample in a study of T cells in Graves' hyperthyroidism and ophthalmopathy. Amplified TCR beta CDR3 regions came from RNA transcripts. Initially, a first-round RT-PCR of the TCR CDR3 employed the HTBI primer set. TCRdb analysed the multiplex PCR reads with MiXCR anew, one entry per CDR3 protein. The sample shows about 52,000 distinct CDR3 sequences, around 48% of them seen only once. Sequenced material: blood. The receptors shown here come from a woman between 45 and 60 years old with Graves' ophthalmopathy.

In its sample, this clonotype was seen many times. V and J are TRBV6-6 and TRBJ2-5, with D possibly matching TRBD2 (6 bases). This CDR3 has 17 residues. Per germline, CDR1 MNHNY and CDR2 SVGAGI (reference sequence). V lost 0 bases to trimming and J lost 5 bases, with 19 bases between them. The CDR3 reads CASSYSTRRDGWETQYF. The CDR3 DNA reads as TGTGCCAGCAGTTACTCGACCCGGCGGGATGGGTGGGAGACCCAGTACTTC.

As regards this clonotype: This may come from a read error, since a much larger clone is one base off. The chain joins TRBV6-1 to TRBJ1-2, with D tentatively TRBD1 (5 bases). The CDR3 totals 15 residues. Germline values: CDR1 MNHNS, CDR2 SASEGT. V lost 7 bases and J lost 2, with 17 bases in between. In DNA form, the CDR3 reads TGTGCCAGCAATGCTACCGGCGGGGGGAACTATGGCTACACCTTC. Protein sequence: CASNATGGGNYGYTF.

This clonotype has just one count. One end of the junction does not line up with germline, which may come from a read error. For the CDR3, the DNA is TGTGGCAGCAGCCAGGGAGATAATTCACCCCTCCACTTT. This codes for CGSSQGDNSPLHF. The chain combines TRBV6-5 with TRBJ1-6, with D possibly matching TRBD1 (5 bases). There are 13 residues in the CDR3. From germline, CDR1 is MNHEY and CDR2 SVGAGI.

This clonotype was recorded many times. The rearrangement uses TRBV7-8 and TRBJ2-3, with D unclear. The germline V gene encodes CDR1 SGHVS and CDR2 FQNEAQ. The ends were cut back, 2 bases at V and 2 bases at J, with 8 bases in the middle. The CDR3 loop spans 14 amino acids. CDR3: CASSLLGATDTQYF. In DNA, the CDR3 is TGTGCCAGCAGCTTATTGGGCGCCACAGATACGCAGTATTTT.

V gene TRBV7-9 combines with J gene TRBJ2-5; 7 bases match TRBD2. The length of the CDR3 is 13 residues. J was trimmed by 4 bases and V by 4 bases; bases with no gene match: 3. CDR1 SEHNR and CDR2 FQNEAQ come from the germline V gene (reference sequence). The CDR3 DNA is TGTGCCAGCAGCTCCTGGACTAGAGAGACCCAGTACTTC. Translated, it gives CASSSWTRETQYF.

This clonotype was picked up one time. The V gene is TRBV7-2, the J gene TRBJ1-2; TRBD1 is a possible D gene (5 bases). CDR1 and CDR2 from the germline V gene are SGHTA and FQGNSA. V was cut by 2 bases and J by 10 bases, with 11 bases left in between. The CDR3 extends over 12 amino acids. The CDR3 loop is CASSLYRGNYTF. CDR3 in DNA: TGTGCCAGCAGCTTATATCGGGGGAACTACACCTTC.

Ten or more counts support this clonotype. The DNA for the CDR3 is TGTGCCAGCAGGCTTCAAGGGCAAGAGACCCAGTACTTC. Translation gives CASRLQGQETQYF. The chain combines TRBV4-2 with TRBJ2-5, with no clear D. Germline V CDR1 and CDR2: LGHNA, YNFKEQ. The CDR3 has 13 amino acids. Trimming shortened V by 6 bases and J by 2 bases, and 10 bases separated the two germline ends.

This clonotype has ten or more counts. J is TRBJ2-7 and V is TRBV5-8; D is possibly TRBD1 (5 bases). This CDR3 spans 15 amino acids. Trimming stripped 3 bases from V and 7 bases from J, with 20 bases between. CDR1 is SGHTS, CDR2 YDEGEE, per germline. As DNA, the CDR3 is TGTGCCAGCAGCTACCTGGGGCAGAATCTGCAGGAGCAGTACTTC. Residues: CASSYLGQNLQEQYF. Using reference TRBV5-8 and TRBJ2-7 for the parts outside the CDR3, the full variable domain is EAGVTQSPTHLIKTRGQQATLRCSPISGHTSVYWYQQALGLGLQFLLWYDEGEERNRGNFPPRFSGRQFPNYSSELNVNALELEDSALYLCASSYLGQNLQEQYFGPGTRLTVT.

This chain joins TRBV18 and TRBJ1-4, with no clear D. This CDR3 comprises 16 residues. The germline V and J ends were trimmed by 4 bases and 0 bases, with 12 bases remaining between them. Germline assignment: CDR1 KGHSH and CDR2 LQKENI. In DNA form, the CDR3 reads TGTGCCAGCTCACGAAACAAACTCTCAACTAATGAAAAACTGTTTTTT. Protein product: CASSRNKLSTNEKLFF. The whole variable domain, remainder taken from reference TRBV18 and TRBJ1-4, is NAGVMQNPRHLVRRRGQEARLRCSPMKGHSHVYWYRQLPEEGLKFMVYLQKENIIDESGMPKERFSAEFPKEGPSILRIQQVVRGDSAAYFCASSRNKLSTNEKLFFGSGTQLSVL.

The chain uses TRBV12-5 and TRBJ2-1; TRBD1 aligns across 9 bases. Germline V lookup: CDR1 LGHNT, CDR2 FRNRAP. The CDR3 length is 18 residues. V dropped 1 base and J dropped 2; count of bases not matched to a gene: 9. CDR3 nucleotide sequence: TGTGCTAGTGGTTTGGCCGTCCGGGACAGGGACCCCTACAATGAGCAGTTCTTC. Its translation: CASGLAVRDRDPYNEQFF. Full variable domain (remainder filled in from reference TRBV12-5 and TRBJ2-1): DARVTQTPRHKVTEMGQEVTMRCQPILGHNTVFWYRQTMMQGLELLAYFRNRAPLDDSGMPKDRFSAEMPDATLATLKIQPSEPRDSAVYFCASGLAVRDRDPYNEQFFGPGTRLTVL.

Concerning this clonotype: At one end the junction does not follow the germline gene, possibly because of a read error. Here the CDR3 DNA reads TGCGCCAGCAGCCAAGGGCTCGACGGGGAGCTGCTTTTT. Encoded protein: CASSQGLDGELLF. The genes are TRBV4-3 and TRBJ2-2; maybe TRBD2 (5 bases). Germline CDR1 reads LGHNA; CDR2 reads YSLEER. The CDR3 runs to 13 residues.

This clonotype was seen repeatedly, ten times or more. The chain carries TRBV28 and TRBJ2-1, with D possibly matching TRBD1 (6 bases). Germline-derived CDR1 and CDR2 are MDHEN and SYDVKM. This CDR3 contains 14 residues. V was trimmed by 4 bases and J by 10 bases, leaving 17 bases between them. CDR3 DNA: TGTGCCAGCAGTTCAGGGACACCGGAGCGGGAGCAGTTCTTC. It codes for CASSSGTPEREQFF.

This clonotype appeared many times. For the CDR3, the DNA is TGTGCCAGCAGCTTAGTCCAGGGATCTAACTATGGCTACACCTTC. Amino acids: CASSLVQGSNYGYTF. V gene TRBV7-2 combines with J gene TRBJ1-2; D may be TRBD1 (5 bases). The CDR3 length is 15 residues. CDR1 and CDR2 from the germline V gene are SGHTA and FQGNSA. The V and J ends lost 1 base and 0 bases respectively, with 9 bases between them.

A word on this clonotype: One end of the junction is discordant with germline, which a read error may explain. This rearrangement joins TRBV5-8 to TRBJ2-4; 10 bases match TRBD1. CDR1 is SGHTS and CDR2 is YDEGEE in the germline V gene. The CDR3 totals 14 residues. The CDR3 nucleotides are TGTGCCACCAGCCGGGACAGGGGAAAAAACATTCAGTACTTC. It yields the protein CATSRDRGKNIQYF.

This sequence joins TRBV7-2 and TRBJ1-2; TRBD1 is a possible D gene (5 bases). Germline CDR1 SGHTA, CDR2 FQGNSA. The CDR3 loop spans 13 amino acids. The V end was cut by 5 bases, the J end by 7 bases, with 14 bases between. CDR3: CASSLGGTTGYTF. The CDR3 nucleotides read TGTGCCAGCAGCCTGGGGGGGACGACTGGCTACACCTTC.

This clonotype was counted many times. V usage is TRBV7-9 and J usage is TRBJ2-1; D is undetermined. V was clipped by 1 base and J by 4 bases, with 11 bases between them. CDR1 is SEHNR, CDR2 FQNEAQ, per germline (reference sequence). The CDR3 runs 15 residues. CDR3 bases: TGTGCCAGCAGCTTAGGGATGGGCAGATACAATGAGCAGTTCTTC. Translating gives CASSLGMGRYNEQFF.

A note on this clonotype: Possible read error: a much larger clone is one base away. J is TRBJ2-7 and V is TRBV7-2; D is ambiguous. Trimming removed 7 bases from V and 2 bases from J, with 6 bases in between. The germline gives CDR1 SGHTA, CDR2 FQGNSA. CDR3 size: 11 residues. The CDR3 loop reads CASKGAYEQYF. The CDR3 DNA follows: TGTGCCAGCAAAGGCGCCTACGAGCAGTACTTC.

This clonotype was observed a handful of times. Just one base apart from a much larger clone, this may be a read error. J is TRBJ1-5 and V is TRBV2; D unresolved. The CDR3 loop spans 12 amino acids. Germline V lookup: CDR1 SNHLY, CDR2 FYNNEI. V gave up 6 bases and J gave up 7 bases, with 10 bases separating them. CDR3 region: CASSSPRQPQHF. For the CDR3, the DNA is TGTGCCAGCAGCAGCCCCCGCCAGCCCCAGCATTTT.

This clonotype has ten or more counts. A read error may explain this, as a much larger clone is one base away. V usage is TRBV5-1 and J usage is TRBJ1-5; D is ambiguous. This CDR3 region has 15 residues. The V gene's germline CDR1 is SGHRS and CDR2 YFSETQ. The V end was cut by 4 bases, the J end by 5 bases, with 16 bases between. CDR3 amino acids: CASSPGGGSDQPQHF. CDR3 coding DNA: TGCGCCAGCAGCCCAGGTGGTGGTAGTGATCAGCCCCAGCATTTT.

The sample holds many counts of this clonotype. This chain connects TRBV6-1 to TRBJ2-7, with 10 positions matching TRBD1. V lost 5 bases to trimming and J lost 5 bases; unmatched junction nucleotides: 3. CDR1 and CDR2 from the germline V gene are MNHNS and SASEGT. The CDR3 extends over 13 amino acids. CDR3 in amino acids: CASSLTGGDEQYF. The CDR3 coding sequence is TGTGCCAGCAGTCTGACAGGGGGCGACGAGCAGTACTTC.

This chain connects TRBV10-3 to TRBJ2-1; D not certain. V was pared by 6 bases and J by 0 bases, with 6 bases between. The CDR3 sequence is 13 residues long. Per germline, CDR1 ENHRY and CDR2 SYGVKD. In nucleotides, the CDR3 is TGTGCCATCAGGAGGCCCTCCTACAATGAGCAGTTCTTC. It codes for CAIRRPSYNEQFF.

About this clonotype: The CDR3 ends on some other residue instead of the conserved phenylalanine or tryptophan, so this is likely a read error. The V call is TRBV27, the J call TRBJ1-1, with 7 positions matching TRBD1. This CDR3 has 14 amino acids. Germline CDR1 MNHEY, CDR2 SMNVEV (reference sequence). The ends lost 4 bases at V and 5 bases at J; junction bases unmatched: 7. CDR3 bases: TGTGCCAGCAGTTCCGCAGGGGGAGAAACTGAAGCTTTCTGT. Protein product: CASSSAGGETEAFC.

This clonotype was detected ten times or more. The genes are TRBV5-1 and TRBJ2-3; unclear D gene. Germline CDR1 and CDR2: SGHRS and YFSETQ. The CDR3 is 15 amino acids. V was shortened by 1 base and J by 0 bases, with 9 bases between the two germline ends. The DNA of the CDR3 is TGCGCCAGCAGCTTGAACGGCTACAGCACAGATACGCAGTATTTT. Its translation is CASSLNGYSTDTQYF.

This clonotype was seen at least ten times. The chain couples TRBV5-1 to TRBJ2-7; 12 positions match TRBD2. Germline V lookup: CDR1 SGHRS, CDR2 YFSETQ. The V segment lost 5 bases and the J segment 0 bases; nucleotides outside the gene matches: 6. CDR3 length: 16 amino acids. The CDR3 sequence: CASSSSGGAYSYEQYF. CDR3 DNA: TGCGCCAGCAGTTCTAGCGGGGGGGCCTACTCCTACGAGCAGTACTTC.

This clonotype has at least ten counts. The chain carries TRBV9 and TRBJ2-3, with D possibly matching TRBD2 (6 bases). Trimming took off 3 bases at V and 4 bases at J, with 12 bases between the two ends. The CDR3 loop spans 14 amino acids. Per the germline V gene, CDR1 is SGDLS and CDR2 is YYNGEE. The CDR3, as DNA: TGTGCCAGCAGCGGACTAGGGGCCCCAGATACGCAGTATTTT. Translation: CASSGLGAPDTQYF.